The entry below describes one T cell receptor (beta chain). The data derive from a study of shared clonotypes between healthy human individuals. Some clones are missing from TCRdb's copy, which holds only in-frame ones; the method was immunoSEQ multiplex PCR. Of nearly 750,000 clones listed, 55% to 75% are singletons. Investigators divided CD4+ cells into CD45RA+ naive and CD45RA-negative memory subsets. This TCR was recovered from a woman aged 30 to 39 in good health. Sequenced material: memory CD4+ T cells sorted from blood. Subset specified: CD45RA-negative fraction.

CDR3 residues: CASGTGGEKLFF. The CDR3 DNA reads as TGTGCCAGCGGGACCGGTGGGGAAAAACTGTTTTTT. This chain links TRBV2 with TRBJ1-4, with D possibly being TRBD1 (5 bases). Germline CDR1 is SNHLY and CDR2 is FYNNEI. The CDR3 is made up of 12 amino acids. Between the trimmed V and J ends, which lost 8 bases and 8 bases, there was a span of 12 bases.